Reported below is one TCR beta chain. Antigen specificity is unknown. Only in-frame clones appear in the TCRdb table, and some are missing; sequencing was by immunoSEQ multiplex PCR. The sample lists around 21,000 clones, over 65% occurring once. The source of the sample is a study of CD4 T cells in relation to SARS-CoV-2 and coronaviruses. General observations from the study: No crossreactivity against non-spike viral proteins was tested here.

Before the COVID-19 pandemic, during about 2011-2018, CD4+ T cells were taken from unexposed donors. CD4+ T cells were isolated from the cells after about 11 days of culture. The CDR3 is 14 amino acids. Germline lookup yields CDR1 GTSNPN and CDR2 SVGIG (reference sequence). V was pared by 5 bases and J by 3 bases, with 15 bases between. The sequence derives from a human donor in good health. This chain connects TRBV30 to TRBJ2-3; maybe TRBD2 (6 bases). Source material: CD4+ T cells from PBMCs, cultured in vitro. CDR3 residues: CAWEEGRWTDTQYF. The CDR3, as DNA: TGTGCCTGGGAGGAGGGGAGGTGGACAGATACGCAGTATTTT. Full variable domain (remainder filled in from reference TRBV30 and TRBJ2-3): SQTIHQWPATLVQPVGSPLSLECTVEGTSNPNLYWYRQAAGRGLQLLFYSVGIGQISSEVPQNLSASRPQDRQFILSSKKLLLSDSGFYLCAWEEGRWTDTQYFGPGTRLTVL.